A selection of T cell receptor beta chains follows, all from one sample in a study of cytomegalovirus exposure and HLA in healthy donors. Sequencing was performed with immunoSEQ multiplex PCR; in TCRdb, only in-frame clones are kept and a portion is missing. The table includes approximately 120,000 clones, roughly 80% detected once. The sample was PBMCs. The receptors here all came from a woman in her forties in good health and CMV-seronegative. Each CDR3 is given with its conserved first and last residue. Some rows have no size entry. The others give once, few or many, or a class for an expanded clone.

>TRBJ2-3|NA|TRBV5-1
CASSVGTSATSTDTQYF
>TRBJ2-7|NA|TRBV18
CASSQVPSYEQYF
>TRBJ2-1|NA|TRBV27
CASSLSRGDRLSYNEQFF
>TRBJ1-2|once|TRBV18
CASSPPGTGFNYGYTF
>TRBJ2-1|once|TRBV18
CASSPGTGRINEQFF
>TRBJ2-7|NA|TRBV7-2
CASRGDSPPYEQYF
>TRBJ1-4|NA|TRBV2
CASSVTKTNEKLFF
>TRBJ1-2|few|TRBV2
CASTSLLGYTF
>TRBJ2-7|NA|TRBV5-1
CASSTASGYEQYF
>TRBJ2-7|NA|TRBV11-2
CASSFRGTGVSYEQYF
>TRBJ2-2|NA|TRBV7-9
CSSSSASWGGDTGELFF
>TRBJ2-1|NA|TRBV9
CASSRYGASGNNEQFF
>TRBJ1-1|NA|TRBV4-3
CASSQDSRVNTEAFF
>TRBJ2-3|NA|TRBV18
CASSQLPGTSGTSTDTQYF
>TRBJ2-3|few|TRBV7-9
CATPAVQLAGTDTQYF
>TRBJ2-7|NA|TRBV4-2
CASSQLSGRYEQYF
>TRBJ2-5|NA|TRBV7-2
CASSFRGETQYF
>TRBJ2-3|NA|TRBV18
CASSPPSLADTQYF
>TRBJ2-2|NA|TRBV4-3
CASSQEGGRGNTGELFF
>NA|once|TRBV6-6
CASRRSTSGSSYEQYF
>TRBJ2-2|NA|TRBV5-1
CASSWGGQGANTGELFF
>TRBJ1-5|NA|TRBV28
CASSSGQGRQPQHF
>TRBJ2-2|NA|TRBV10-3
CAISGLAGANTGELFF
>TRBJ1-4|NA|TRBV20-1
CSARLNEKLFF
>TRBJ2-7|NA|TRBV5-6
CASSLGELDEQYF
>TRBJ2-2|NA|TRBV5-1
CASSLDGRVTGELFF
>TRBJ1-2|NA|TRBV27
CASSPGGNYGYTF
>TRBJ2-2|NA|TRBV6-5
CASKDSGDTGELFF
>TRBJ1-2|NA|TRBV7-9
CSSSLYGGVTIGYTF
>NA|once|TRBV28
CASRGSSGSSYEQYF
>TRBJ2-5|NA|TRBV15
CATSRELVFETQYF
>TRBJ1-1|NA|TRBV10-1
CASSGESGAFF
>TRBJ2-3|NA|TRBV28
CASSADYTDTQYF
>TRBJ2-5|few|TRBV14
CASSDLTSGRRETQYF
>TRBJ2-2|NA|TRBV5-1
CASSLGLTSGDTGELFF
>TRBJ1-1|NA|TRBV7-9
CASSLGQQDGEAFF
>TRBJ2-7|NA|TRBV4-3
CASSPTRTGGDEQYF